The present entry profiles one TCR beta chain with its context. Its antigen is unknown. The sample comes from a study of post-analysis software for immune sequencing data. Across the whole study: The patients showed relapsing-remitting, secondary progressive and progressive-relapsing multiple sclerosis courses. General observations from the study: Samples sharing a preparation batch grouped tightly together when assessed by F measure. Roughly five TRBV segments appeared more often in patients than in controls, and TRBV5-6, TRBV5-1 and TRBV20-1 were among these. Normalized Chao1 diversity was significantly reduced in patients versus controls.

Germline CDR1 is SGHRS and CDR2 is YFSETQ. The CDR3 sequence is 16 residues long. The ends were cut back, 4 bases at V and 4 bases at J, with 18 bases in the middle. Sequencing libraries made from TCR beta cDNA carried unique molecular identifiers. Each sample of about 0.9 to 10 million input T cells yielded approximately 500,000 cDNA molecules, so each molecule approximated one T cell. TCRdb re-called the PCR reads through MiXCR, storing one row per CDR3 protein. The sample shows fewer than 850,000 distinct CDR3 sequences, about 32% of them seen only once. The sequenced sample consisted of blood. This clonotype was sampled from a girl between 10 and 17 years old with multiple sclerosis. The chain uses TRBV5-1 and TRBJ2-1; D ambiguous. CDR3 DNA: TGCGCCAGCAGCCACGAAAGGGAAGGGCTTTACAATGAGCAGTTCTTC. Protein: CASSHEREGLYNEQFF.